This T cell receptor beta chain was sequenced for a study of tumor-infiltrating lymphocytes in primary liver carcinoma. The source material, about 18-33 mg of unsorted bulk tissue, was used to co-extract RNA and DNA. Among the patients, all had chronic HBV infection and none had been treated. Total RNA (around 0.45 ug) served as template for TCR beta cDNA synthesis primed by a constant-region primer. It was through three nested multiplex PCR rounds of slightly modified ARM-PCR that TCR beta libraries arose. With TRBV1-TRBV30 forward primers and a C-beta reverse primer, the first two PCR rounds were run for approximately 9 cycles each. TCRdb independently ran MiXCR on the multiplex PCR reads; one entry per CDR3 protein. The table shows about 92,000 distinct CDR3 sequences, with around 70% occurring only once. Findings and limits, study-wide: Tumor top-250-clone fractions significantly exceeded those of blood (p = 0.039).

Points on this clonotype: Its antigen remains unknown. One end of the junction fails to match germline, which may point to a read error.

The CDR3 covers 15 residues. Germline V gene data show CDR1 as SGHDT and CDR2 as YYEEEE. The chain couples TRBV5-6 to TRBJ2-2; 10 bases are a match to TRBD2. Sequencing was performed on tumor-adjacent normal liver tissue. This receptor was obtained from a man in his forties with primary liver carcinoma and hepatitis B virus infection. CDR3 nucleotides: TGTGCCAGCACCGTTAGCGGGAGGCTCGCCGGGGAGCCGTTTTTT. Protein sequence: CASTVSGRLAGEPFF.